The subject of this entry is one T cell receptor (beta chain). The sample originates from a study of CXCR3-negative and CXCR3-positive naive CD8 T cells. Through 5' RACE with UMI labels, the TRB cDNA libraries were prepared. TCRdb reprocessed the 5' RACE reads, keeping one entry per CDR3 protein, no DNA. This listing includes around 92,000 distinct CDR3 sequences. Sequences were obtained from naive CXCR3- CD8+ T cells from blood. The subset: CD45RO-CCR7+CD27+CD95- naive CD8+ T cells lacking CXCR3 (TNR3-). The origin of this receptor is a human donor in good health. Some clones in this sample may be carry-over from other donors' samples.

The CDR3 sequence is CSVQPYSGNTIYF. V is TRBV29-1 and J is TRBJ1-3. Germline values: CDR1 SQVTM, CDR2 ANQGSEA. This CDR3 is built from 13 residues. The full variable domain, its missing parts supplied by reference TRBV29-1 and TRBJ1-3, is SAVISQKPSRDICQRGTSLTIQCQVDSQVTMMFWYRQQPGQSLTLIATANQGSEATYESGFVIDKFPISRPNLTFSTLTVSNMSPEDSSIYLCSVQPYSGNTIYFGEGSWLTVV.